The 25 T cell receptor beta chains presented below share a single source sample, sequenced in a study of CD8 T cells in seronegative destructive rheumatoid arthritis. Repertoires were generated with immunoSEQ multiplex PCR, while TCRdb's copy carries only in-frame clones and drops some. This sample has 850 to 950 clones, with approximately 84% found just once. The sequencing sample was made of CD8+ T cells from blood. The receptor source for this set is a woman aged 60 to 85 with seronegative destructive rheumatoid arthritis.

This sequence joins TRBV5-6 and TRBJ2-4; TRBD1 matches at 8 bases. Trimming cost V 4 bases and J 6 bases; bases outside gene matches: 9. Germline V gene lookup returns CDR1 SGHDT and CDR2 YYEEEE. The CDR3 covers 15 residues. The CDR3 DNA reads as TGTGCCAGCAGCGAAGGGACAGGTAGAGGAAACATTCAGTACTTC. It encodes CASSEGTGRGNIQYF.

V usage is TRBV4-1 and J usage is TRBJ2-1; 9 nucleotides agree with TRBD2. Trimming cost V 3 bases and J 8 bases; bases outside gene matches: 11. This CDR3 contains 16 residues. Germline V gene sequence: CDR1 MGHRA, CDR2 YSYEKL. CDR3 DNA: TGCGCCAGCAGCCAGGAGGGTAGCGGGAGAGTAGATGAGCAGTTCTTC. It is translated as CASSQEGSGRVDEQFF.

The gene calls are TRBV27 and TRBJ1-1; 10 bases align to TRBD1. V lost 4 bases and J lost 3; bases outside the gene matches: 11. There are 17 residues in the CDR3. Germline V lookup: CDR1 MNHEY, CDR2 SMNVEV (reference sequence). CDR3 in amino acids: CASSSSGTGAGDTEAFF. CDR3 bases: TGTGCCAGCAGTTCCTCCGGGACAGGGGCGGGGGACACTGAAGCTTTCTTT.

The chain recombines TRBV25-1 with TRBJ2-7; 8 nucleotides align to TRBD1. CDR1 and CDR2 (germline): MGHDK, SYGVNS. This CDR3 has 15 amino acids. The ends lost 3 bases at V and 5 bases at J; junction bases unmatched: 9. The CDR3 reads CASSEGTGSYHEQYF. CDR3 coding DNA: TGTGCCAGCAGTGAGGGGACAGGCTCCTACCACGAGCAGTACTTC.

This clone was seen a few times. This chain connects TRBV7-3 to TRBJ2-1, with D possibly matching TRBD2 (5 bases). The ends were cut back, 1 base at V and 8 bases at J, with 15 bases in the middle. The CDR3 has 15 residues. Germline CDR1 reads SGHTA; CDR2 reads FQGTGA. The CDR3 reads CASSLNGFLGDEQFF. CDR3 in DNA: TGTGCCAGCAGCTTAAATGGCTTTCTCGGGGATGAGCAGTTCTTC. Full variable domain (remainder filled in from reference TRBV7-3 and TRBJ2-1): GAGVSQTPSNKVTEKGKYVELRCDPISGHTALYWYRQSLGQGPEFLIYFQGTGAADDSGLPNDRFFAVRPEGSVSTLKIQRTERGDSAVYLCASSLNGFLGDEQFFGPGTRLTVL.

This clone was observed a single time. This chain links TRBV9 with TRBJ2-1, with a tentative D call TRBD2 (5 bases). The CDR3 has 11 amino acids. V dropped 4 bases and J dropped 13 bases, with 12 bases sitting between them. Per the germline V gene, CDR1 is SGDLS and CDR2 is YYNGEE. DNA of the CDR3: TGTGCCAGCAGCTCCGGGGTTCCCCAGTTCTTC. Its protein is CASSSGVPQFF.

The rearrangement links TRBV2 to TRBJ1-4, with 8 bases lining up with TRBD1. The CDR3 consists of 16 residues. Looked up from germline, CDR1 is SNHLY and CDR2 is FYNNEI. Germline trimming cut 2 bases from V and 5 bases from J; bases unmatched to any gene: 7. Written as DNA, the CDR3 is TGTGCCAGCAGTGAATGGAGGACAGGGCCAAATGAAAAACTGTTTTTT. Translation gives CASSEWRTGPNEKLFF.

The chain joins TRBV7-6 to TRBJ2-7; possibly TRBD2 for D (6 bases). Trimming pared 2 bases from V and 5 bases from J, leaving 13 bases between. CDR3 length equals 14 residues. Germline assignment: CDR1 SGHVS and CDR2 FNYEAQ. The DNA for the CDR3 is TGTGCCAGCAGCTTAAGGACTACCCGAGACGAGCAGTACTTC. Its protein is CASSLRTTRDEQYF.

The V and J genes are TRBV28 and TRBJ1-1, with D uncertain. The CDR3 loop spans 11 amino acids. Looked up from germline, CDR1 is MDHEN and CDR2 is SYDVKM. Trimming shortened V by 8 bases and J by 1 base, and 5 bases separated the two germline ends. The CDR3 DNA follows: TGTGCCAGCCGGAGGAACACTGAAGCTTTCTTT. This gives the protein CASRRNTEAFF.

This chain links TRBV29-1 with TRBJ2-7; possible D gene TRBD1, 6 bases. This CDR3 region has 13 residues. V was shortened by 5 bases and J by 4 bases, with 15 bases between the two germline ends. Germline V gives CDR1 SQVTM, CDR2 ANQGSEA. CDR3 bases: TGCAGCGTTTTAGGGGGAGACCCATACGAGCAGTACTTC. Protein: CSVLGGDPYEQYF.

This clone came up a few times. Other DNA sequences in the sample encode the same CDR3. The rearrangement links TRBV28 to TRBJ2-3; D gene unclear. The CDR3 is 14 amino acids. The V and J ends lost 3 bases and 1 base respectively, with 8 bases between them. CDR1 is MDHEN, CDR2 SYDVKM, per germline. The CDR3 nucleotides are TGTGCCAGCAGTTTCTTATCTGGCACAGATACGCAGTATTTT. Translated: CASSFLSGTDTQYF.

Notes on this clone: This sample includes further DNA sequences coding for the same CDR3. The rearrangement joins TRBV18 to TRBJ1-4, with D unresolved. Germline lookup yields CDR1 KGHSH and CDR2 LQKENI. The CDR3 spans 15 residues. V was cut by 10 bases and J by 3 bases, with 18 bases left in between. CDR3 residues: CATRKEGYANEKLFF. The DNA for the CDR3 is TGTGCCACCCGCAAGGAGGGTTACGCTAATGAAAAACTGTTTTTT.

V gene TRBV27 combines with J gene TRBJ1-5; D perhaps matches TRBD1 (6 bases). Trimming shortened V by 6 bases and J by 1 base, and 7 bases separated the two germline ends. The CDR3 totals 13 residues. The germline gives CDR1 MNHEY, CDR2 SMNVEV (reference sequence). The chain's CDR3 is CASRGQSNQPQHF. In DNA form, the CDR3 reads TGTGCCAGCAGGGGACAAAGCAATCAGCCCCAGCATTTT.

This chain links TRBV19 with TRBJ2-7, with 9 positions matching TRBD2. Germline CDR1 is LNHDA and CDR2 is SQIVND (reference sequence). The CDR3 loop spans 15 amino acids. J gave up 4 bases and V 1 base, and 5 bases lay outside the gene matches. Written as DNA, the CDR3 is TGTGCCAGTAGTATAGGTCCAGCGGGAGGATACGAGCAGTACTTC. Encoded protein: CASSIGPAGGYEQYF.

The chain couples TRBV10-1 to TRBJ1-5; D gene ambiguous. The germline V gene encodes CDR1 WNHNN and CDR2 SYGVQD (reference sequence). This CDR3 has 13 amino acids. V shed 2 bases and J shed 9 bases, with 11 bases lying between them. DNA for the CDR3: TGCGCCAGCAGTGAGACGCGTCCTGGGCCCCAGCATTTT. Its translation: CASSETRPGPQHF.

CDR3 protein: CASSQRPPLAGGNTDTQYF. CDR3 sequence (DNA): TGCGCCAGCAGCCAAAGACCCCCACTAGCGGGAGGGAACACAGATACGCAGTATTTT. V and J are TRBV4-3 and TRBJ2-3, with 13 positions matching TRBD2. Germline trimming cut 2 bases from V and 2 bases from J; bases unmatched to any gene: 10. CDR3 size: 19 residues. Germline-derived CDR1 and CDR2 are LGHNA and YSLEER.

This chain links TRBV2 with TRBJ2-7; tentative D call: TRBD2 (7 bases). Germline CDR1 and CDR2: SNHLY and FYNNEI. Trimming cost V 6 bases and J 3 bases, with 15 bases left between them. The CDR3 covers 14 residues. DNA of the CDR3: TGTGCCAGCAGGGGGGGGGACACTTTCTACGAGCAGTACTTC. Protein sequence: CASRGGDTFYEQYF.

This chain uses TRBV4-2 with TRBJ2-7; the match to TRBD1 covers 7 bases. Germline V gene lookup returns CDR1 LGHNA and CDR2 YNFKEQ. The junction had 5 bases not matched to a gene; V was cut back by 0 bases and J by 3 bases. This CDR3 has 15 residues. The CDR3 region has the DNA TGTGCCAGCAGCCAAGAGGGGACAGACTACTACGAGCAGTACTTC. Amino acids: CASSQEGTDYYEQYF.

This clone has a handful of counts. This chain joins TRBV4-2 and TRBJ2-7; 8 nucleotides agree with TRBD1. V gave up 5 bases and J gave up 5 bases; unmatched junction bases: 8. Germline CDR1 is LGHNA and CDR2 is YNFKEQ. The CDR3 loop spans 14 amino acids. CDR3 sequence reads: CASSLAGGRDEQYF. As DNA, the CDR3 is TGTGCCAGCAGCTTGGCAGGGGGCAGAGACGAGCAGTACTTC.

This chain links TRBV28 with TRBJ1-1; possible D gene TRBD1, 5 bases. Looked up from germline, CDR1 is MDHEN and CDR2 is SYDVKM. The ends were cut back, 1 base at V and 1 base at J, with 16 bases in the middle. The CDR3 length is 17 residues. The CDR3: CASSLFRRGLENTEAFF. CDR3 bases: TGTGCCAGCAGTTTATTTCGTAGGGGACTGGAGAACACTGAAGCTTTCTTT.

The genes are TRBV9 and TRBJ1-2, with a tentative D call TRBD1 (6 bases). This CDR3 has 13 residues. Deletions cut 0 bases from V and 8 bases from J, with 11 bases between. CDR1 is SGDLS, CDR2 YYNGEE, per germline. CDR3 bases: TGTGCCAGCAGCGTAGTACAGGGTGAAGGCTACACCTTC. As protein: CASSVVQGEGYTF.

The V gene is TRBV6-1, the J gene TRBJ2-1; 9 bases match TRBD2. The CDR3 covers 17 residues. Germline V gene sequence: CDR1 MNHNS, CDR2 SASEGT. With V trimmed by 1 base and J by 8 bases, 12 bases remained unmatched. CDR3 in amino acids: CASSEEERAGGLYEQFF. CDR3 nucleotides: TGTGCCAGCAGTGAAGAAGAAAGGGCGGGAGGGCTTTATGAGCAGTTCTTC.

This sequence joins TRBV27 and TRBJ2-3; 14 bases align to TRBD2. CDR3 length: 16 amino acids. The J segment lost 4 bases and the V segment lost 4 bases, leaving 4 bases of the junction unmatched. CDR1 is MNHEY, CDR2 SMNVEV, per germline (reference sequence). The CDR3 protein is CASSWGLAGASDTQYF. The CDR3, as DNA: TGTGCCAGCAGTTGGGGACTAGCGGGAGCGTCAGATACGCAGTATTTT.

This clone was seen a few times. This may be a read error: a much more frequent sequence differs by one nucleotide. The chain joins TRBV30 to TRBJ2-7; D gene unclear. The CDR3 extends over 11 amino acids. The germline CDR1 and CDR2 sequences are GTSNPN and SVGIG (reference sequence). For the CDR3, the DNA is TGTGTCTGGGCTTCCCGGTACGAGCAGTACTTC. Its protein product is CVWASRYEQYF.

V gene TRBV2 combines with J gene TRBJ2-7, with 16 bases lining up with TRBD2. Germline CDR1 SNHLY, CDR2 FYNNEI. The CDR3 runs to 19 residues. The V segment lost 4 bases and the J segment 0 bases; nucleotides outside the gene matches: 9. CDR3 nucleotide sequence: TGTGCCAGCAGTGTGGGGACTAGCGGGAGGGCCATATACTCCTACGAGCAGTACTTC. This encodes CASSVGTSGRAIYSYEQYF.